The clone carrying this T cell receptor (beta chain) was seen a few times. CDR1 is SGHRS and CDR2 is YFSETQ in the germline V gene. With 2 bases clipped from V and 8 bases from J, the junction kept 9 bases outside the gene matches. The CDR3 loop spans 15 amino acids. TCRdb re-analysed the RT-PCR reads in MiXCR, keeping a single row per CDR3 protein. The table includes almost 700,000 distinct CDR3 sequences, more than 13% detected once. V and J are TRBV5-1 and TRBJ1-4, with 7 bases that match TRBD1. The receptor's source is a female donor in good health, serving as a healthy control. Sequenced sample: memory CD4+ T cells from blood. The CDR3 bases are TGCGCCAGCAGCTTCAATACAGGGGCAGACGAAAAACTGTTTTTT. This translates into CASSFNTGADEKLFF.